This T cell receptor (beta chain) stems from a study of OX40 agonist ivuxolimab in advanced cancers. Clones were read by immunoSEQ multiplex PCR, and TCRdb kept only the in-frame ones, dropping some. The sample has roughly 73,000 clones; about nine tenths are singletons. V lost 5 bases to trimming and J lost 0 bases; unmatched junction nucleotides: 5. The CDR3 spans 16 residues. Germline loops: CDR1 MNHEY, CDR2 SMNVEV (reference sequence). As regards this clone: The antigen remains unidentified.

Broader study findings: The antigen specificity of the peripheral T cells (those that were expanded) was not determined.

This TCR came from an adult with an advanced solid tumor such as melanoma, head and neck, liver or kidney cancer. The chain couples TRBV27 to TRBJ2-1, with 9 bases aligning to TRBD2. The specimen comprised CD4+ or CD8+ T cells sorted from blood, sampled in a trial of the OX40 agonist ivuxolimab. CDR3 in DNA: TGTGCCAGCAGTCTCCTAGCGGGGACCTCCTACAATGAGCAGTTCTTC. This translates into CASSLLAGTSYNEQFF.